This note documents a single TCR beta chain sequence. Here immunoSEQ multiplex PCR was the method, and the copy in TCRdb shows in-frame clones only, minus some. The table has about 410,000 clones, more than 80% seen once. This sample was included in a study of control samples from healthy donors and cancer patients. The sequence was collected from a man in his forties or fifties with head and neck cancer. The sequencing sample was made of PBMCs.

CDR3 protein: CASSQKSGGSTDTQYF. CDR3 nucleotide sequence: TGCGCCAGCAGCCAGAAGTCCGGGGGAAGCACAGATACGCAGTATTTT. The gene calls are TRBV4-3 and TRBJ2-3; D possibly corresponds to TRBD2 (6 bases). Germline CDR1 and CDR2: LGHNA and YSLEER. The CDR3 length is 16 residues. The V end was cut by 3 bases, the J end by 0 bases, with 13 bases between.